This T cell receptor beta chain is from a study of OX40 agonist ivuxolimab in advanced cancers. Study background: All patients had ivuxolimab intravenously every 2 weeks at 0.01 to 10 mg/kg. Of mixed ages from 23 to 79 and averaging roughly 66 years, the group was 65% to 85% male. Findings of the study overall: At 0.1 to 3.0 mg/kg and by week 6, clonal expansion occurred in CD4+ and CD8+ blood T cells. What antigens the expanded peripheral T cells recognized was never established.

Data came from immunoSEQ multiplex PCR; TCRdb stores just in-frame clones and leaves some out. Among approximately 46,000 clones listed, around nine tenths were seen once. Regarding this clone: Antigen: not known.

CDR3 length equals 13 residues. Germline values: CDR1 MNHNS, CDR2 SASEGT. The V and J ends lost 6 bases and 5 bases, in that order; junction bases with no gene match: 3. The V gene is TRBV6-1, the J gene TRBJ1-2; TRBD1 matches 10 bases. This clonotype was sampled from an adult with an advanced solid tumor such as melanoma, head and neck, liver or kidney cancer. Here the sequenced sample was CD4+ or CD8+ T cells sorted from blood, taken in a trial of the OX40 agonist ivuxolimab. CDR3 protein: CASRPGQGYGYTF. CDR3 sequence (DNA): TGTGCCAGCAGACCGGGACAGGGGTATGGCTACACCTTC.